Below, 2 T cell receptor beta chains from the same sample are listed, as sequenced in a study of OX40 agonist ivuxolimab in advanced cancers. Clones were sequenced by immunoSEQ multiplex PCR, and TCRdb holds only the in-frame ones, with some missing. The sample records approximately 40,000 clones, about 90% being singletons. This sample comprised CD4+ or CD8+ T cells sorted from blood, obtained in a trial of the OX40 agonist ivuxolimab. These receptors were taken from an adult with an advanced solid tumor such as melanoma, head and neck, liver or kidney cancer.

The rearrangement joins TRBV5-1 to TRBJ2-2; no reliable D call. Between the trimmed V and J ends, which lost 0 bases and 3 bases, there was a span of 9 bases. Germline CDR1 SGHRS, CDR2 YFSETQ. The CDR3 is 15 amino acids. CDR3 DNA: TGCGCCAGCAGCTTGGCGTTAGCAGACACCGGGGAGCTGTTTTTT. Translation: CASSLALADTGELFF.

The rearrangement uses TRBV20-1 and TRBJ2-7; D call uncertain. Germline-derived CDR1 and CDR2 are DFQATT and SNEGSKA (reference sequence). This CDR3 has 11 amino acids. With 0 bases removed from V and 4 bases from J, the gap between germline ends came to 4 bases. CDR3 DNA sequence: TGCAGTGCTAGAGATAGTTACGAGCAGTACTTC. Encoded protein: CSARDSYEQYF.